The 10 T cell receptor beta chains below were found in one sample sequenced in a study of control samples from healthy donors and cancer patients. Produced via immunoSEQ multiplex PCR; TCRdb's table is partial and in-frame only. The sample has roughly 100,000 clones, roughly 90% seen once. Sequencing used PBMCs. The source of these receptors is a man aged 60-69 years with lung cancer.

The chain couples TRBV6-6 to TRBJ2-7; D is unresolved. Germline CDR1 is MNHNY and CDR2 is SVGAGI (reference sequence). Trimming stripped 4 bases from V and 7 bases from J, with 11 bases between. CDR3 size: 12 residues. CDR3: CASSSQLREQYV. In DNA, the CDR3 is TGTGCCAGCAGTTCGCAGTTGCGGGAGCAGTACGTC.

The chain combines TRBV5-1 with TRBJ1-3; the D gene is possibly TRBD1 (5 bases). This CDR3 comprises 15 residues. Germline CDR1 and CDR2: SGHRS and YFSETQ. The ends were cut back, 0 bases at V and 3 bases at J, with 10 bases in the middle. CDR3 in amino acids: CASSLAGAGGNTIYF. CDR3 DNA: TGCGCCAGCAGCTTGGCCGGGGCGGGTGGAAACACCATATATTTT. Supplemented by reference TRBV5-1 and TRBJ1-3, the full variable domain reads KAGVTQTPRYLIKTRGQQVTLSCSPISGHRSVSWYQQTPGQGLQFLFEYFSETQRNKGNFPGRFSGRQFSNSRSEMNVSTLELGDSALYLCASSLAGAGGNTIYFGEGSWLTVV.

V usage is TRBV18 and J usage is TRBJ2-5, with TRBD2 as a possible D gene (6 bases). Germline V gene lookup returns CDR1 KGHSH and CDR2 LQKENI. V lost 0 bases, J lost 1 base, and 12 bases lay in between. This CDR3 is 16 amino acids long. CDR3: CASSPPGRLTQETQYF. CDR3 sequence (DNA): TGTGCCAGCTCACCACCAGGGAGGTTGACCCAAGAGACCCAGTACTTC.

The rearrangement links TRBV6-5 to TRBJ1-2, with D uncertain. CDR3 size: 12 residues. CDR1 and CDR2 (germline): MNHEY, SVGAGI. With 4 bases removed from V and 4 bases from J, the gap between germline ends came to 7 bases. CDR3 residues: CASSSQRYGYTF. In DNA form, the CDR3 reads TGTGCCAGCAGTTCCCAGCGCTATGGCTACACCTTC.

This rearrangement joins TRBV6-5 to TRBJ2-7, with 10 bases lining up with TRBD1. Trimming removed 4 bases from V and 5 bases from J; junction bases left unmatched: 8. The CDR3 extends over 15 amino acids. Germline lookup yields CDR1 MNHEY and CDR2 SVGAGI. CDR3: CASSSRGQGSHEQYF. DNA of the CDR3: TGTGCCAGCAGTTCCCGGGGACAGGGGTCTCACGAGCAGTACTTC.

The chain is built from TRBV18 and TRBJ1-2; D gene ambiguous. The V and J ends lost 4 bases and 3 bases respectively, with 18 bases between them. The CDR3 extends over 16 amino acids. Germline values: CDR1 KGHSH, CDR2 LQKENI. For the CDR3, the DNA is TGTGCCAGCTCACGGGCCGGGCCCCCATCAGACTATGGCTACACCTTC. This codes for CASSRAGPPSDYGYTF. Supplemented by reference TRBV18 and TRBJ1-2, the full variable domain reads NAGVMQNPRHLVRRRGQEARLRCSPMKGHSHVYWYRQLPEEGLKFMVYLQKENIIDESGMPKERFSAEFPKEGPSILRIQQVVRGDSAAYFCASSRAGPPSDYGYTFGSGTRLTVV.

Only one count was recorded for this clone. This chain joins TRBV18 and TRBJ2-2, with D perhaps matching TRBD1 (5 bases). The CDR3 spans 14 residues. The V end lost 4 bases, the J end lost 4 bases, and 10 bases lay between the germline ends. Germline V gene sequence: CDR1 KGHSH, CDR2 LQKENI. The CDR3 here is CASSLGAVTGELFF. The CDR3, as DNA: TGTGCCAGCTCACTAGGGGCGGTCACCGGGGAGCTGTTTTTT.

The chain couples TRBV24-1 to TRBJ1-4; D is possibly TRBD1 (6 bases). Germline V gene sequence: CDR1 KGHDR, CDR2 SFDVKD. The germline V and J ends were trimmed by 6 bases and 7 bases, with 11 bases remaining between them. The CDR3 is made up of 13 amino acids. This chain's CDR3 is CATSRGAGEKLFF. In nucleotides, the CDR3 is TGTGCCACCAGTAGGGGGGCAGGTGAAAAACTGTTTTTT.

The V call is TRBV7-9, the J call TRBJ2-6; tentatively, D is TRBD1 (6 bases). V was clipped by 4 bases and J by 0 bases, with 13 bases between them. CDR1 and CDR2 (germline): SEHNR, FQNEAQ (reference sequence). The CDR3 has 17 residues. In nucleotides, the CDR3 is TGTGCCAGCAGCTCCCGACAGGTTGGCTCTGGGGCCAACGTCCTGACTTTC. Amino acids: CASSSRQVGSGANVLTF.

The chain has TRBV6-1 and TRBJ1-3; D gene uncertain. Germline CDR1 is MNHNS and CDR2 is SASEGT. This CDR3 contains 17 residues. The V end lost 8 bases, the J end lost 5 bases, and 25 bases lay between the germline ends. The DNA of the CDR3 is TGTGCCAGCTGTGTTGCCCTTACTGCGGCAGAGAGAAACACCATATATTTT. Amino acid sequence: CASCVALTAAERNTIYF.